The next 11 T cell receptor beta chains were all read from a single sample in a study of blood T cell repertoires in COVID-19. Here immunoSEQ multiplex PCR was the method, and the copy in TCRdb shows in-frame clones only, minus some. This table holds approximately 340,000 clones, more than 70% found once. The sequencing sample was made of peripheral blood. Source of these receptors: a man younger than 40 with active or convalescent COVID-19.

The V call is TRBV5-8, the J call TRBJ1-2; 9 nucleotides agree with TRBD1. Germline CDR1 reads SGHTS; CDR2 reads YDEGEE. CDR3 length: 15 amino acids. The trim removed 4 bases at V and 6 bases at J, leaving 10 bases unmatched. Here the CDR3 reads CASSLDGTGLDGYTF. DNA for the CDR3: TGTGCCAGCAGCCTAGACGGGACAGGGTTGGATGGCTACACCTTC. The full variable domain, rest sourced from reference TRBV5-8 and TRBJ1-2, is EAGVTQSPTHLIKTRGQQATLRCSPISGHTSVYWYQQALGLGLQFLLWYDEGEERNRGNFPPRFSGRQFPNYSSELNVNALELEDSALYLCASSLDGTGLDGYTFGSGTRLTVV.

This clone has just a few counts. The CDR3 bases are TGCAGCGTCGTTCGCCGGGACAGGGGGCATGGGGACTACGAGCAGTACTTC. Amino acid sequence: CSVVRRDRGHGDYEQYF. The genes are TRBV29-1 and TRBJ2-7; 12 bases match TRBD1. The V segment lost 6 bases and the J segment 3 bases; nucleotides outside the gene matches: 15. The V gene's germline CDR1 is SQVTM and CDR2 ANQGSEA. CDR3 length equals 17 residues.

CDR3 in DNA: TGTGCTAGTGGTTTGGGGGGGACTAGCGGGAGATACGAGCAGTACTTC. It yields the protein CASGLGGTSGRYEQYF. The rearrangement joins TRBV12-5 to TRBJ2-7, with 14 bases fitting TRBD2. In germline, CDR1 is LGHNT, CDR2 FRNRAP. The CDR3 has 16 amino acids. The V segment lost 1 base and the J segment 4 bases; nucleotides outside the gene matches: 3.

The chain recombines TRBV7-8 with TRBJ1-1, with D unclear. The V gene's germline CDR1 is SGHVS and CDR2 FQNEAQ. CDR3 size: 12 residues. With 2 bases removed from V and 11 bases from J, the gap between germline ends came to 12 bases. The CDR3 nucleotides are TGTGCCAGCAGCTTACGTCGGGATTGGGCTTTCTTT. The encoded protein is CASSLRRDWAFF.

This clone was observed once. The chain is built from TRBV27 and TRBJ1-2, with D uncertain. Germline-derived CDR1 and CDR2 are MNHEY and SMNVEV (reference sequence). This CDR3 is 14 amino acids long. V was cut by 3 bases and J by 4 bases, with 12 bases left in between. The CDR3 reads CASSFGGPGYGYTF. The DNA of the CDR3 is TGTGCCAGCAGTTTTGGAGGTCCTGGCTATGGCTACACCTTC.

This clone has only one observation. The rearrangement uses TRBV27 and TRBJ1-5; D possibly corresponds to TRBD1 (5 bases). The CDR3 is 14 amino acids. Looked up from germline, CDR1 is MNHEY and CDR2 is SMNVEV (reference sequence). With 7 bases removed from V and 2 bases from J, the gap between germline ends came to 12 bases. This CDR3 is CASKSGRGNQPQHF. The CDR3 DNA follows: TGTGCCAGCAAGTCAGGCAGGGGCAATCAGCCCCAGCATTTT.

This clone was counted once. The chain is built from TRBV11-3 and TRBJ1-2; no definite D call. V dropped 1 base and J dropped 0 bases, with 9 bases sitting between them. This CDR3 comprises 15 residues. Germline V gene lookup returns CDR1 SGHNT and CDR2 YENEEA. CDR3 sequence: CASSLGGQTNYGYTF. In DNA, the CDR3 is TGTGCCAGCAGCTTAGGAGGTCAGACTAACTATGGCTACACCTTC. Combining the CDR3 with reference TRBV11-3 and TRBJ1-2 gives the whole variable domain EAGVVQSPRYKIIEKKQPVAFWCNPISGHNTLYWYLQNLGQGPELLIRYENEEAVDDSQLPKDRFSAERLKGVDSTLKIQPAELGDSAVYLCASSLGGQTNYGYTFGSGTRLTVV.

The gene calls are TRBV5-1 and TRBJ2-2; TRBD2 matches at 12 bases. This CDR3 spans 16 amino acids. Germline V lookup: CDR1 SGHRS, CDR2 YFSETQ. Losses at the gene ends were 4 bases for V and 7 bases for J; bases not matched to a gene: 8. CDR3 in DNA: TGCGCCAGCAGCGCCCGACTAGCGGGAGTACTCGGGGAGCTGTTTTTT. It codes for CASSARLAGVLGELFF.

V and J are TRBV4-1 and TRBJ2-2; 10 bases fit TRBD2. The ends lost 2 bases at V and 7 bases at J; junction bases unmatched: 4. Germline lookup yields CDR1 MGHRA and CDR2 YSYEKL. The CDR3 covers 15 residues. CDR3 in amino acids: CASSQLAGVNGELFF. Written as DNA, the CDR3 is TGCGCCAGCAGCCAACTAGCGGGAGTCAACGGGGAGCTGTTTTTT.

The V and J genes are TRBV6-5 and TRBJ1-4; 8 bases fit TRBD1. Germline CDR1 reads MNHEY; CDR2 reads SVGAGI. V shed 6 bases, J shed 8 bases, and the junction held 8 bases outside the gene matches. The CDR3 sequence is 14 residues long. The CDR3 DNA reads TGTGCCAGCAGGCAGGGGGCGGTAGGGGAAAAACTGTTTTTT. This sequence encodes CASRQGAVGEKLFF.

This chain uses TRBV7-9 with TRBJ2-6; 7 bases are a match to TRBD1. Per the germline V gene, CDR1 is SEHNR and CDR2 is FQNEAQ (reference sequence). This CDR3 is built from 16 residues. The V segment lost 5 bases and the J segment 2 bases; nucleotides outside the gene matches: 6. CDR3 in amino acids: CASSQTGYPGANVLTF. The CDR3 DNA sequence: TGTGCCAGCAGCCAGACAGGGTATCCTGGGGCCAACGTCCTGACTTTC.